This T cell receptor (beta chain) originates from a study of cytomegalovirus exposure and HLA in healthy donors. Generated by immunoSEQ multiplex PCR, the TCRdb table keeps only in-frame clones and is missing some. The profile covers about 79,000 clones, with approximately 93% appearing a single time and approximately 4% taken by the ten largest. The junction had 3 bases not matched to a gene; V was cut back by 0 bases and J by 5 bases. The CDR3 totals 14 residues. Looked up from germline, CDR1 is LGHNA and CDR2 is YNFKEQ. This sequence originates from a woman in her twenties or thirties in good health and CMV-seronegative. V usage is TRBV4-2 and J usage is TRBJ1-2; 7 bases line up with TRBD1. Source material: PBMCs. CDR3 loop: CASSQEPGGYGYTF. The DNA for the CDR3 is TGTGCCAGCAGCCAAGAGCCAGGGGGATATGGCTACACCTTC.